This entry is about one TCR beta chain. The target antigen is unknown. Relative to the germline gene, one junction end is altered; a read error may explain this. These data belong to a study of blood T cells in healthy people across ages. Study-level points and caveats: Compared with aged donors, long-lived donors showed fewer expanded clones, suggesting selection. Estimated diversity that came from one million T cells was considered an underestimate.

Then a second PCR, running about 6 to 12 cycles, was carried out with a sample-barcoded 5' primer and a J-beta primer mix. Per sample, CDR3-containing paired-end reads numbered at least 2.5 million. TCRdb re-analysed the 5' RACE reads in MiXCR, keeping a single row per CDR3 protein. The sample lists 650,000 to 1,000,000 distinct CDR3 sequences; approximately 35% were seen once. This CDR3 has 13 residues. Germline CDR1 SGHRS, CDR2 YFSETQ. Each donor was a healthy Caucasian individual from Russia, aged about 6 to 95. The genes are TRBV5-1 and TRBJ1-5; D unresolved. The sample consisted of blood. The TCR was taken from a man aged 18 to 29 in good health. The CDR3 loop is CAGSLGDNQPQHF. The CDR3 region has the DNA TGCGCCGGCAGCCTAGGCGACAATCAGCCCCAGCATTTT.